What follows are 5 T cell receptor beta chains derived from one specimen sequenced in a study of blood T cell repertoires in COVID-19. The method was immunoSEQ multiplex PCR; TCRdb's version includes in-frame clones alone and lacks a portion of them. Among a few hundred thousand clones listed, over 75% were seen once. Sequencing was carried out using peripheral blood. These receptors originate from a man in his thirties or forties who had recovered from COVID-19.

In its sample, this clone was seen once. This rearrangement joins TRBV5-6 to TRBJ2-7, with D unresolved. Germline V CDR1 and CDR2: SGHDT, YYEEEE. There are 13 residues in the CDR3. The ends were cut back, 0 bases at V and 0 bases at J, with 4 bases in the middle. The DNA of the CDR3 is TGTGCCAGCAGCTTGGTCAGCTCCTACGAGCAGTACTTC. This translates into CASSLVSSYEQYF.

This chain joins TRBV10-2 and TRBJ2-2; unclear D gene. The germline gives CDR1 WSHSY, CDR2 SAAADI. V lost 10 bases to trimming and J lost 3 bases, with 9 bases between them. The CDR3 totals 12 residues. This chain's CDR3 is CAILRDTGELFF. The DNA of the CDR3 is TGCGCCATTCTACGGGACACCGGGGAGCTGTTTTTT.

This clone was recorded many times. This chain uses TRBV2 with TRBJ1-5, with a tentative D call TRBD1 (6 bases). The V gene's germline CDR1 is SNHLY and CDR2 FYNNEI. With 1 base removed from V and 3 bases from J, the gap between germline ends came to 10 bases. The CDR3 consists of 15 residues. The chain's CDR3 is CASSEGQVNNQPQHF. The CDR3, as DNA: TGTGCCAGCAGTGAAGGACAGGTCAACAATCAGCCCCAGCATTTT.

This clone turned up a few times. The genes are TRBV29-1 and TRBJ2-7, with 12 bases that match TRBD1. CDR1 and CDR2 from the germline V gene are SQVTM and ANQGSEA. The CDR3 covers 13 residues. V shed 2 bases and J 6 bases; nucleotides not matched to a gene: 2. CDR3 region: CSVERDRGLEQYF. The CDR3 nucleotides are TGCAGCGTTGAAAGGGACAGGGGGCTCGAGCAGTACTTC.

The rearrangement uses TRBV10-3 and TRBJ2-1, with 11 bases that match TRBD1. The CDR3 has 14 amino acids. Germline-derived CDR1 and CDR2 are ENHRY and SYGVKD. Trimming cost V 2 bases and J 8 bases; bases outside gene matches: 2. CDR3 nucleotide sequence: TGTGCCATCAGTGAGGGACAGGGGGCCTATGAGCAGTTCTTC. It is translated as CAISEGQGAYEQFF.